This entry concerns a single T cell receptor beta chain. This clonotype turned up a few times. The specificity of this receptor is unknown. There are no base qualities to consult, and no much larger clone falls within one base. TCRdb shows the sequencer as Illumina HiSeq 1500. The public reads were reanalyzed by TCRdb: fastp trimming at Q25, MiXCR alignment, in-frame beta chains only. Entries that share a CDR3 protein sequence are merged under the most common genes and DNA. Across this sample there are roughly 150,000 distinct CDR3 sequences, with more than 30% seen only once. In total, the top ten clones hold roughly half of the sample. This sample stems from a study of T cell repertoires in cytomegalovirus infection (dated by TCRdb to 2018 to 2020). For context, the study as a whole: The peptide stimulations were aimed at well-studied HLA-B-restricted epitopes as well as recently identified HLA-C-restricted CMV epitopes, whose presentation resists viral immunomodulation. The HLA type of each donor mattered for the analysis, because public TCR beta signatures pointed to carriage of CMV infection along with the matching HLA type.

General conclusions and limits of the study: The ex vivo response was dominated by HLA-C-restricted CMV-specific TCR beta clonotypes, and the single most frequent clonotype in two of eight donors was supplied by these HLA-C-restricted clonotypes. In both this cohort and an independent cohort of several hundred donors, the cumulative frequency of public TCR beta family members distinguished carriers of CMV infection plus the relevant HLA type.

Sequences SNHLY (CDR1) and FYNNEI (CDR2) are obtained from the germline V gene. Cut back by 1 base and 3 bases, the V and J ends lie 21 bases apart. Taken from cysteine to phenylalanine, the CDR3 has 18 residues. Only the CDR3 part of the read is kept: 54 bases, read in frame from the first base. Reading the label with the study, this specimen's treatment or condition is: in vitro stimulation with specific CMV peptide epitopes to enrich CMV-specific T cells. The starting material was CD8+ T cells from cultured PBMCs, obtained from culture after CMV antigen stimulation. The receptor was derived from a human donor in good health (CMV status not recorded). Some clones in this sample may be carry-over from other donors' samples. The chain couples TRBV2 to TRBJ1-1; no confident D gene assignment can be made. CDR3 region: CASSEGIAGSPFDTEAFF. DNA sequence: TGTGCCAGCAGTGAAGGGATTGCGGGGTCCCCTTTCGACACTGAAGCTTTCTTT.